This is a list of T cell receptor beta chains from one sample in a study of Ad26.COV2.S vaccination and SARS-CoV-2 variants. TCRdb's table, derived via immunoSEQ multiplex PCR, lists solely in-frame clones and lacks some. Of around 400,000 clones listed, over 75% were seen once; the top ten hold 1.5% to 2%. This specimen consisted of peripheral blood, obtained in a trial of Ad26.COV2.S vaccine versus placebo. The receptors originated from a person aged 18-60 years who received the Ad26.COV2.S COVID-19 vaccine or a placebo. Both conserved end residues are part of each CDR3. A D gene is named only where the DNA matches it firmly. Clone sizes are given selectively: once, few, many, or a class where the clone is expanded.

D gene: NA
V gene: TRBV24-1
J gene: TRBJ1-2
CDR3 length: 13
clone size: NA
CDR3 DNA: TGTGCCACCAGCCGCGGGATTAACTATGGCTACACCTTC
CDR3 protein: CATSRGINYGYTF

D gene: NA
V gene: TRBV6-5
J gene: TRBJ2-7
CDR3 length: 11
clone size: few
CDR3 DNA: TGTGCCAGCACGGACCTGGTGGAGCAGTACTTC
CDR3 protein: CASTDLVEQYF

D gene: TRBD2
V gene: TRBV19
J gene: TRBJ2-7
CDR3 length: 15
clone size: NA
CDR3 DNA: TGTGCCAGTAGTATGAAAGCTAGCGGGAGTTACGAGCAGTACTTC
CDR3 protein: CASSMKASGSYEQYF

D gene: NA
V gene: TRBV9
J gene: TRBJ2-1
CDR3 length: 15
clone size: NA
CDR3 DNA: TGTGCCAGCAGCGTAGAGGCTAGCACTCGGGATGAGCAGTTCTTC
CDR3 protein: CASSVEASTRDEQFF

D gene: NA
V gene: TRBV7-8
J gene: TRBJ1-1
CDR3 length: 15
clone size: NA
CDR3 DNA: TGTGCCAGCAGCTTAGTGCAGGGGATGAACACTGAAGCTTTCTTT
CDR3 protein: CASSLVQGMNTEAFF

D gene: TRBD2
V gene: TRBV6-6
J gene: TRBJ2-7
CDR3 length: 14
clone size: NA
CDR3 DNA: TGTGCCAGCAGTTACTCCGGGACTAGCGGCGAGCAGTACTTC
CDR3 protein: CASSYSGTSGEQYF

D gene: NA
V gene: TRBV9
J gene: TRBJ2-5
CDR3 length: 13
clone size: NA
CDR3 DNA: TGTGCCAGCAGCGGGTTTGACCAAGAGACCCAGTACTTC
CDR3 protein: CASSGFDQETQYF

D gene: TRBD2
V gene: TRBV28
J gene: TRBJ2-3
CDR3 length: 16
clone size: NA
CDR3 DNA: TGTGCCAGCAGTGTGACACTAGCGTCCCCCACAGATACGCAGTATTTT
CDR3 protein: CASSVTLASPTDTQYF

D gene: TRBD1
V gene: TRBV9
J gene: TRBJ2-1
CDR3 length: 14
clone size: once
CDR3 DNA: TGTGCCAGCAGCGTAGGGGACAGCTACAATGAGCAGTTCTTC
CDR3 protein: CASSVGDSYNEQFF

D gene: NA
V gene: TRBV21-1
J gene: TRBJ1-1
CDR3 length: 21
clone size: NA
CDR3 DNA: TGTGCCAGCAGCAAAGAAATGGGAAAACAGACCCCAACAGGTCGGAGCACTGAAGCTTTCTTT
CDR3 protein: CASSKEMGKQTPTGRSTEAFF

D gene: NA
V gene: TRBV7-8
J gene: TRBJ2-5
CDR3 length: 13
clone size: NA
CDR3 DNA: TGTGCCAGCAGCCAGGGACTTCTGGGGACCCAGTACTTC
CDR3 protein: CASSQGLLGTQYF